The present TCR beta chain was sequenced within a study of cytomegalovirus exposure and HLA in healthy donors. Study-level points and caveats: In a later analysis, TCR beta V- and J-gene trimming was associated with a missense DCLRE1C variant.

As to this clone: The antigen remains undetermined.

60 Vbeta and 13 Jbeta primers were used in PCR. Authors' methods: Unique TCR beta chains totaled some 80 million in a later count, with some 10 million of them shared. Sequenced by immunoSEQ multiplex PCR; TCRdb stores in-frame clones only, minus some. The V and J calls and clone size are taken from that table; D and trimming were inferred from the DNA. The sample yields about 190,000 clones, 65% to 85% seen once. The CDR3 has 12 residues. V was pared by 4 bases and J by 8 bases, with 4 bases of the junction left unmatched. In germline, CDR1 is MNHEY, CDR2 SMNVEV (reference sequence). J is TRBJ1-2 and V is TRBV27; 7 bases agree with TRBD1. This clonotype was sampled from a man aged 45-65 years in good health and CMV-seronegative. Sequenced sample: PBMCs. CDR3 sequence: CASSSNRGGYTF. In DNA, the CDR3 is TGTGCCAGCAGTTCTAACAGGGGAGGCTACACCTTC.